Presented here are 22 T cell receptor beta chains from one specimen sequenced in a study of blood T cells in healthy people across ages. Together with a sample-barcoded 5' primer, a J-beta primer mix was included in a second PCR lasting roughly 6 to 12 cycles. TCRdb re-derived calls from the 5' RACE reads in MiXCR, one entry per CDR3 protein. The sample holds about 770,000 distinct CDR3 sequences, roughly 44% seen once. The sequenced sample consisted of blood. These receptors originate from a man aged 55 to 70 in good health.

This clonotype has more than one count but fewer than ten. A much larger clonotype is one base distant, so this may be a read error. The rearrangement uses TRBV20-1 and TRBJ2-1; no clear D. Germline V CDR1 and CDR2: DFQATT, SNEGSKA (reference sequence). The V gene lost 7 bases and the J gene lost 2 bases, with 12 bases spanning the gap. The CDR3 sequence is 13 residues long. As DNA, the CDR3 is TGCAGTGTAGTGGCTGATACCTACAATGAGCAGTTCTTC. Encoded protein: CSVVADTYNEQFF.

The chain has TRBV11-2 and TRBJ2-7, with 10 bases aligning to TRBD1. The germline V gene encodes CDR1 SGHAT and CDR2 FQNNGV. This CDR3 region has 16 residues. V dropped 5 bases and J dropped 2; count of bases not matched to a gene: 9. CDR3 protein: CASSHSSGTGAYEQYF. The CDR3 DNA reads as TGTGCCAGCAGCCACAGTTCCGGGACAGGGGCCTACGAGCAGTACTTC. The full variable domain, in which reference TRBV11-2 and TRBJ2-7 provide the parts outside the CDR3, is EAGVAQSPRYKIIEKRQSVAFWCNPISGHATLYWYQQILGQGPKLLIQFQNNGVVDDSQLPKDRFSAERLKGVDSTLKIQPAKLEDSAVYLCASSHSSGTGAYEQYFGPGTRLTVT.

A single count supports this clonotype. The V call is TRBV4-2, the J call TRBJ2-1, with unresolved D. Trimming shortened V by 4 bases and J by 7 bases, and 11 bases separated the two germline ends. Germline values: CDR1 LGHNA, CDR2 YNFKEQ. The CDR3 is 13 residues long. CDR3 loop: CASSPKLGNEQFF. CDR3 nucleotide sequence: TGTGCCAGCAGCCCCAAGTTAGGGAATGAGCAGTTCTTC.

CDR3 amino acids: CASEGSYEQYF. The CDR3 DNA is TGTGCCAGCGAGGGCAGTTACGAGCAGTACTTC. The chain uses TRBV3-1 and TRBJ2-7; tentatively, D is TRBD2 (5 bases). The germline V gene has CDR1 LGHDT and CDR2 YNNKEL (reference sequence). The CDR3 runs to 11 residues. Trimming removed 8 bases from V and 4 bases from J, with 9 bases in between.

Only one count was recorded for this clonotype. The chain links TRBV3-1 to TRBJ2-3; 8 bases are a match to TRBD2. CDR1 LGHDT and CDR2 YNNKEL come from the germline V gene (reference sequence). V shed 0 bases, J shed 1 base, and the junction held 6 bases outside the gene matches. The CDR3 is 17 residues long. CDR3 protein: CASSQDGRGAGTDTQYF. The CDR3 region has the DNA TGTGCCAGCAGCCAAGACGGGAGGGGCGCGGGCACAGATACGCAGTATTTT.

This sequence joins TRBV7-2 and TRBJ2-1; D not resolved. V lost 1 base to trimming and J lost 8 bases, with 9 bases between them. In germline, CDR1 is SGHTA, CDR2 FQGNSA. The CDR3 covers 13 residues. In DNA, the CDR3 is TGTGCCAGCAGCTTAGGCTATCTCTATGAGCAGTTCTTC. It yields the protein CASSLGYLYEQFF.

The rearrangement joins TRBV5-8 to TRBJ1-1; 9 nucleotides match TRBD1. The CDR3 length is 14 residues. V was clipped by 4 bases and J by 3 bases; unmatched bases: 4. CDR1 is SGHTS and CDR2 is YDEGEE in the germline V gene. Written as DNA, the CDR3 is TGTGCCAGCAGCATTGGACAGGGGTACACTGAAGCTTTCTTT. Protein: CASSIGQGYTEAFF.

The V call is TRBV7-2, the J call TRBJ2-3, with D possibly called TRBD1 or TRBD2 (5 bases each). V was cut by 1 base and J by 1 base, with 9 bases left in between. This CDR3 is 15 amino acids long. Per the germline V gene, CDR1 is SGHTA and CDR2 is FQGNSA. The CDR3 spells CASSLGGTGTDTQYF. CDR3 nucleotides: TGTGCCAGCAGCTTAGGGGGGACGGGCACAGATACGCAGTATTTT.

CDR3 sequence reads: CASSQELGSTDTQYF. The DNA for the CDR3 is TGCGCCAGCAGCCAAGAGCTGGGGAGCACAGATACGCAGTATTTT. This rearrangement joins TRBV4-3 to TRBJ2-3; D is uncertain. V lost 0 bases and J 0 bases, leaving 7 bases between the germline ends. The CDR3 has 15 residues. CDR1 is LGHNA and CDR2 is YSLEER in the germline V gene.

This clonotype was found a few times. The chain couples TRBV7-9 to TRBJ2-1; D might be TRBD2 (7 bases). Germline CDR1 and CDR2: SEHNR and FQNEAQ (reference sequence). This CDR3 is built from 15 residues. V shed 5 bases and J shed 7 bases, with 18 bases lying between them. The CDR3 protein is CASSMRGPAVNEQFF. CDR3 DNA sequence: TGTGCCAGCAGCATGCGGGGGCCCGCTGTGAATGAGCAGTTCTTC.

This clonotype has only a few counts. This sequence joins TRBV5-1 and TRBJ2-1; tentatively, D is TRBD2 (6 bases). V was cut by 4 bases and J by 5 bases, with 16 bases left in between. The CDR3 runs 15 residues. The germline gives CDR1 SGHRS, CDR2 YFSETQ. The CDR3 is CASSPGVDQNNEQFF. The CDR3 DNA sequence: TGCGCCAGCAGCCCGGGGGTGGACCAGAACAATGAGCAGTTCTTC.

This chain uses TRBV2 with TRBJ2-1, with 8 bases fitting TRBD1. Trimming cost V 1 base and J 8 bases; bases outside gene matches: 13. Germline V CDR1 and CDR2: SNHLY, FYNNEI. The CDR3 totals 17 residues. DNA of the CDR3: TGTGCCAGCAGTGAAGAAGGTGGCGTCGACAGGGGTGATGAGCAGTTCTTC. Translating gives CASSEEGGVDRGDEQFF.

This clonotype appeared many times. The CDR3 region is CASSLSHRENEQFF. Written as DNA, the CDR3 is TGTGCCAGCAGCTTAAGTCACCGGGAAAATGAGCAGTTCTTC. This sequence joins TRBV7-2 and TRBJ2-1, with D possibly being TRBD2 (5 bases). CDR3 length equals 14 residues. Germline CDR1 SGHTA, CDR2 FQGNSA. Trimming stripped 2 bases from V and 7 bases from J, with 12 bases between.

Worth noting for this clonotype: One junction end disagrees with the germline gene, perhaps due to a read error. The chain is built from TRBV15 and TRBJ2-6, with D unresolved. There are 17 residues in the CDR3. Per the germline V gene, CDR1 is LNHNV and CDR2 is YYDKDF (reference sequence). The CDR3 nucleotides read TGTGCCACCAGTAGAGATATTTCGGGCTCTGGGGCCAACGTCCTGACTTTC. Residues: CATSRDISGSGANVLTF.

CDR3 amino acids: CASRGYSDTQYF. The CDR3 DNA is TGTGCCAGCAGGGGCTATTCAGATACGCAGTATTTT. The chain has TRBV2 and TRBJ2-3; D unresolved. Germline loops: CDR1 SNHLY, CDR2 FYNNEI. The CDR3 extends over 12 amino acids. V was shortened by 6 bases and J by 4 bases, with 8 bases between the two germline ends.

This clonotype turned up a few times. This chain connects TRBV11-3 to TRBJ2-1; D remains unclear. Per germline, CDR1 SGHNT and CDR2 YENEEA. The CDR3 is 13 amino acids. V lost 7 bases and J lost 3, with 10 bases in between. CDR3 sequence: CASTPLDYNEQFF. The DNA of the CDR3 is TGTGCCAGCACACCCCTCGACTACAATGAGCAGTTCTTC.

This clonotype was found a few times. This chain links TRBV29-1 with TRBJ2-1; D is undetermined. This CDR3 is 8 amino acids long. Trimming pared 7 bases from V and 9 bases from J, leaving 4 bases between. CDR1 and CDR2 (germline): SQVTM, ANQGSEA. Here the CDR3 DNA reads TGCAGCGGGGGTGAGCAGTTCTTC. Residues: CSGGEQFF.

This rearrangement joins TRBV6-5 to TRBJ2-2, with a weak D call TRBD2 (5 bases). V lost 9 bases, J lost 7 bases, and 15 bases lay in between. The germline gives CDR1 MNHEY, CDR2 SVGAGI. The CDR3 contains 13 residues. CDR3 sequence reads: CASGSLPGGELFF. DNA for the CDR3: TGTGCCAGTGGGAGTCTCCCAGGCGGGGAGCTGTTTTTT.

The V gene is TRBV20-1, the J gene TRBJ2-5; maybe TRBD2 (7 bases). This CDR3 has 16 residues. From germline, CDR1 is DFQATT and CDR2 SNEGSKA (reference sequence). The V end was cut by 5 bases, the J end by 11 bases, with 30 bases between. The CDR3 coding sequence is TGCAGTGCTGAGTCCGGGGGGAGGGGGAGACAAGGTGAGCAGTACTTC. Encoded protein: CSAESGGRGRQGEQYF.

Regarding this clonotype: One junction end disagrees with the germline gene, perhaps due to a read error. The CDR3 nucleotides are TGCGCCAGCAGCCGGATGGGACAGGGGCTAGCCATAAACATTCAGTACTTC. Translation: CASSRMGQGLAINIQYF. This sequence joins TRBV23-1 and TRBJ2-4, with 10 bases matching TRBD1. TRBV23-1 is placed among ORFs of uncertain function. CDR3 length: 17 residues.

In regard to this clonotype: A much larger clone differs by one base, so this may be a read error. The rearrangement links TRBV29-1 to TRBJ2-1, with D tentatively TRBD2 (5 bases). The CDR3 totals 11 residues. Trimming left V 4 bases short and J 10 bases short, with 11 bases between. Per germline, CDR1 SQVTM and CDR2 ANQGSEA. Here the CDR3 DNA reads TGCAGCGTTGGGGAGACCTACGAGCAGTTCTTC. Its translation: CSVGETYEQFF.

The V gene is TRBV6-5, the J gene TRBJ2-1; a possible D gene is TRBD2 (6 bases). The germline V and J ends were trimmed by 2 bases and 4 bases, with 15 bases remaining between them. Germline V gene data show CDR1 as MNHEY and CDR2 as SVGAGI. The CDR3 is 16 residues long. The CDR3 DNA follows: TGTGCCAGCAGTTACAGGAGAAGACTAGGATACAATGAGCAGTTCTTC. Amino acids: CASSYRRRLGYNEQFF.